A single sample is the source of the 7 T cell receptor beta chains below, sequenced in a study of T-cell memory formation after mild COVID-19. TCRdb used MiXCR to reprocess the 5' RACE reads, holding one entry per CDR3 protein. The profile covers around 200,000 distinct CDR3 sequences, with about 18% appearing a single time and around 3.9% taken by the ten largest. Sequencing was carried out using PBMCs or a T cell subset sorted from them (not recorded which). All receptors derive from a man aged 18 to 29 who had mild COVID-19 (a few samples of this study predate the infection). Cell type and time point are not known.

This clonotype has at least ten counts. The chain couples TRBV6-2 or TRBV6-3 to TRBJ1-1; D gene ambiguous. Germline-derived CDR1 and CDR2 are MNHEY and SVGEGT. Trimming stripped 2 bases from V and 10 bases from J, with 8 bases between. The CDR3 extends over 11 amino acids. In DNA form, the CDR3 reads TGTGCCAGCAGTTACGCCCTGGGAGCTTTCTTT. It encodes CASSYALGAFF.

The genes are TRBV12-3 or TRBV12-4 and TRBJ2-1, with TRBD1 matching 11 bases. V lost 5 bases and J lost 6; bases outside the gene matches: 9. The CDR3 sequence is 16 residues long. CDR3 nucleotides: TGTGCCAGCAGTCAAACCTCCGGGACAGGGGGCAATGAGCAGTTCTTC. This codes for CASSQTSGTGGNEQFF.

The chain is built from TRBV9 and TRBJ2-1, with TRBD2 identical over 9 bases. Germline loops: CDR1 SGDLS, CDR2 YYNGEE. With 0 bases clipped from V and 5 bases from J, the junction kept 3 bases outside the gene matches. The CDR3 consists of 15 residues. The CDR3 is CASSVAPSGDNEQFF. CDR3 in DNA: TGTGCCAGCAGCGTAGCCCCTAGCGGGGACAATGAGCAGTTCTTC. Based on the CDR3 plus reference TRBV9 and TRBJ2-1, the full variable domain is DSGVTQTPKHLITATGQRVTLRCSPRSGDLSVYWYQQSLDQGLQFLIQYYNGEERAKGNILERFSAQQFPDLHSELNLSSLELGDSALYFCASSVAPSGDNEQFFGPGTRLTVL.

This chain joins TRBV5-8 and TRBJ1-1, with no clear D. Germline V gene lookup returns CDR1 SGHTS and CDR2 YDEGEE. Trimming stripped 0 bases from V and 1 base from J, with 7 bases between. The CDR3 runs to 14 residues. The CDR3 DNA reads as TGTGCCAGCAGCTTGGAGCCCGGGAACACTGAAGCTTTCTTT. Translation gives CASSLEPGNTEAFF.

In DNA form, the CDR3 reads TGTGCCACCGGAGACAGGGTGTTAACTGATACGCAGTATTTT. Translating gives CATGDRVLTDTQYF. This chain uses TRBV24-1 with TRBJ2-3, with 7 nucleotides matching TRBD1. V shed 9 bases and J 6 bases; nucleotides not matched to a gene: 11. This CDR3 region has 14 residues. CDR1 is KGHDR, CDR2 SFDVKD, per germline.

This clonotype occurred once. The chain carries TRBV6-5 and TRBJ1-5; D remains unclear. Trimming left V 6 bases short and J 5 bases short, with 17 bases between. Per the germline V gene, CDR1 is MNHEY and CDR2 is SVGAGI. This CDR3 is built from 15 residues. The CDR3 region has the DNA TGTGCCAGCAGCCTTGAGGCCCCGCGGGATCAGCCCCAGCATTTT. Translating it yields CASSLEAPRDQPQHF.

The gene calls are TRBV20-1 and TRBJ1-2, with 7 bases fitting TRBD1. The germline CDR1 and CDR2 sequences are DFQATT and SNEGSKA (reference sequence). The CDR3 has 14 amino acids. Trimming removed 4 bases from V and 6 bases from J; junction bases left unmatched: 11. CDR3 sequence: CSATTGDSLHGYTF. The CDR3 DNA follows: TGCAGTGCTACCACGGGGGACAGCTTGCATGGCTACACCTTC.